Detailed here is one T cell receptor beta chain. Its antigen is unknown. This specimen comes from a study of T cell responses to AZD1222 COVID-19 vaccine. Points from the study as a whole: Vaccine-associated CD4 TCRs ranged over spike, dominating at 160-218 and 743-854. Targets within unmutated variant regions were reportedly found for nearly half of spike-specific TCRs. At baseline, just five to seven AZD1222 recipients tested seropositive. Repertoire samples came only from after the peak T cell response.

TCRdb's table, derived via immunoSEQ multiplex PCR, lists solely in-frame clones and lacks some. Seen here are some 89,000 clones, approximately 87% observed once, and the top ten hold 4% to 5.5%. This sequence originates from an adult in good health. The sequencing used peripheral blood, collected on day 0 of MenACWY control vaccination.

The CDR3 region is CASSLMGDGNTIYF. The CDR3 nucleotides are TGTGCCAGCAGCCTCATGGGGGACGGAAACACCATATATTTT. The chain couples TRBV6-2 or TRBV6-3 to TRBJ1-3, with D perhaps TRBD1 (5 bases). Germline values: CDR1 MNHEY, CDR2 SVGEGT. The length of the CDR3 is 14 residues. The V and J ends lost 6 bases and 4 bases respectively, with 13 bases between them.